This entry concerns a single TCR beta chain. This CDR3 has 15 amino acids. Trimming removed 5 bases at V and 2 bases at J, with 14 bases between. CDR1 is SGHVS, CDR2 FNYEAQ, per germline. The source of the sample is a study of blood T cell repertoires in COVID-19. At the level of the study: Researchers got acute and convalescent COVID-19 samples from the United States, Italy and Spain. T cells, B-cell-depleted T cells, or PBMCs supplied cDNA or gDNA.

Authors' data handling: Estimation of nucleated cell counts was performed using reference gene primer amplification. TCRdb keeps only in-frame clones here, not all; method: immunoSEQ multiplex PCR. The V and J calls and clone size were taken over from that table, and D and trimming were inferred from the DNA. The sample lists under 250,000 clones, about 80% seen once, with about 4.8% in the top ten. Within the 2 weeks before study entry, each person in the exposed group met a COVID-19 case. This TCR was recovered from a woman aged 50 to 60 who had been exposed to COVID-19. The chain couples TRBV7-6 to TRBJ2-3, with a tentative D call TRBD2 (6 bases). Material: PBMCs or T cells enriched from blood (not recorded which). CDR3 DNA sequence: TGTGCCAGCAGCCGCGGGACGGTGGACACAGATACGCAGTATTTT. Translation: CASSRGTVDTDTQYF. Full variable domain (rest looked up from reference TRBV7-6 and TRBJ2-3): GAGVSQSPRYKVTKRGQDVALRCDPISGHVSLYWYRQALGQGPEFLTYFNYEAQQDKSGLPNDRFSAERPEGSISTLTIQRTEQRDSAMYRCASSRGTVDTDTQYFGPGTRLTVL.